The 13 T cell receptor beta chains reported below all come from one sample, sequenced in a study of shared clonotypes between healthy human individuals. Assay used: immunoSEQ multiplex PCR; TCRdb lists only in-frame clones, some missing. The table records some 2.3 million clones, approximately 93% of them present only once. The source material was naive CD4+ T cells from PBMCs. The subset: CD45RA+ positively selected. These receptors all come from a young man in good health. Some clones in this sample may be carry-over from other donors' samples.

The CDR3 region has the DNA TGTGCCAGCAGCGCCAGTAGTTATCAGCCCCAGCATTTT. Protein: CASSASSYQPQHF. V gene TRBV6-1 combines with J gene TRBJ1-5; no clear D. The V gene lost 6 bases and the J gene lost 5 bases, with 11 bases spanning the gap. Germline CDR1 and CDR2: MNHNS and SASEGT. The CDR3 spans 13 residues.

The J gene is TRBJ2-1, the V gene TRBV21-1; the D call TRBD2 from the table was never checked on the DNA. TRBV21-1 is a listed pseudogene. CDR3 size: 14 residues. DNA for the CDR3: TGTGCCAGCAGCAAAGCCCCAAGAGCCAATGAGCAGTTCTTC. Protein sequence: CASSKAPRANEQFF.

The CDR3 is CASSQRLAGAGLETQYF. As DNA, the CDR3 is TGCGCCAGCAGCCAACGACTAGCGGGAGCGGGGTTAGAGACCCAGTACTTC. This chain joins TRBV4-1 and TRBJ2-5; 12 bases map to TRBD2. The V and J ends lost 2 bases and 4 bases, in that order; junction bases with no gene match: 8. The germline CDR1 and CDR2 sequences are MGHRA and YSYEKL. The CDR3 contains 17 residues.

This clone appeared once. This same CDR3 is encoded by further DNA sequences in the sample. The chain has TRBV7-3 and TRBJ2-3; no firm D call. The V end was cut by 2 bases, the J end by 2 bases, with 5 bases between. Germline CDR1 SGHTA, CDR2 FQGTGA. This CDR3 comprises 13 residues. The CDR3 reads CASSLSHTDTQYF. CDR3 nucleotide sequence: TGTGCCAGCAGCTTATCCCACACAGATACGCAGTATTTT.

This chain uses TRBV28 with TRBJ2-4, with TRBD2 identical over 8 bases. Germline values: CDR1 MDHEN, CDR2 SYDVKM. This CDR3 has 18 residues. J was trimmed by 0 bases and V by 7 bases; bases with no gene match: 14. The CDR3 protein is CASTRGGEERLAKNIQYF. In nucleotides, the CDR3 is TGTGCCAGCACCCGGGGGGGGGAGGAACGTCTAGCCAAAAACATTCAGTACTTC.

The J gene is TRBJ2-1, the V gene TRBV27; D might be TRBD1 (5 bases). The CDR3 covers 15 residues. V was trimmed by 2 bases and J by 2 bases, leaving 10 bases between them. From germline, CDR1 is MNHEY and CDR2 SMNVEV (reference sequence). The CDR3 protein is CASSLRQGTYNEQFF. The CDR3 DNA sequence: TGTGCCAGCAGTTTACGGCAGGGTACCTACAATGAGCAGTTCTTC.

The chain combines TRBV7-6 with TRBJ2-1; maybe TRBD2 (6 bases). Per the germline V gene, CDR1 is SGHVS and CDR2 is FNYEAQ. V lost 1 base and J 0 bases, leaving 7 bases between the germline ends. This CDR3 region has 15 residues. The CDR3 bases are TGTGCCAGCAGCTTAGACGGGGGCTCCTACAATGAGCAGTTCTTC. This sequence encodes CASSLDGGSYNEQFF. The full variable domain, rest sourced from reference TRBV7-6 and TRBJ2-1, is GAGVSQSPRYKVTKRGQDVALRCDPISGHVSLYWYRQALGQGPEFLTYFNYEAQQDKSGLPNDRFSAERPEGSISTLTIQRTEQRDSAMYRCASSLDGGSYNEQFFGPGTRLTVL.

The chain joins TRBV6-5 to TRBJ1-1, with 7 bases that match TRBD1. From germline, CDR1 is MNHEY and CDR2 SVGAGI. This CDR3 contains 14 residues. J was trimmed by 0 bases and V by 8 bases; bases with no gene match: 6. CDR3 amino acids: CASGHRGMNTEAFF. CDR3 bases: TGTGCCAGCGGACACAGGGGAATGAACACTGAAGCTTTCTTT.

The rearrangement links TRBV7-7 to TRBJ2-3, with D uncertain. The CDR3 runs to 13 residues. Trimming removed 2 bases at V and 3 bases at J, with 6 bases between. Germline V gives CDR1 SSHAT, CDR2 FNYEAQ (reference sequence). As DNA, the CDR3 is TGTGCCAGCAGCTTAATGCTAACAGATACGCAGTATTTT. It yields the protein CASSLMLTDTQYF. The full variable domain, in which reference TRBV7-7 and TRBJ2-3 provide the parts outside the CDR3, is GAGVSQSPRYKVTKRGQDVTLRCDPISSHATLYWYQQALGQGPEFLTYFNYEAQPDKSGLPSDRFSAERPEGSISTLTIQRTEQRDSAMYRCASSLMLTDTQYFGPGTRLTVL.

The chain recombines TRBV11-2 with TRBJ2-5, with D tentatively TRBD2 (7 bases). CDR3 size: 15 residues. V lost 4 bases and J lost 4, with 16 bases in between. Germline V gene lookup returns CDR1 SGHAT and CDR2 FQNNGV. The CDR3 nucleotides are TGTGCCAGCAGCTCAGTGCGGGGGCTAGGAGAGACCCAGTACTTC. It encodes CASSSVRGLGETQYF.

This clone has more than one count but fewer than ten. This sequence joins TRBV5-1 and TRBJ1-1; TRBD1 agrees at 9 bases. V was pared by 7 bases and J by 4 bases, with 5 bases of the junction left unmatched. The CDR3 sequence is 13 residues long. CDR1 and CDR2 from the germline V gene are SGHRS and YFSETQ. CDR3 coding DNA: TGCGCCAGCGGAGACAGGGGGGCCACTGAAGCTTTCTTT. Its protein is CASGDRGATEAFF.

The chain carries TRBV27 and TRBJ1-5; D gene uncertain. The CDR3 loop spans 15 amino acids. Germline CDR1 MNHEY, CDR2 SMNVEV (reference sequence). V lost 8 bases and J 0 bases, leaving 14 bases between the germline ends. Written as DNA, the CDR3 is TGTGCCAGCGAATCTCAGAGGAGTAGCAATCAGCCCCAGCATTTT. This encodes CASESQRSSNQPQHF.

This chain links TRBV2 with TRBJ2-3, with 7 positions matching TRBD1. With V trimmed by 4 bases and J by 4 bases, 8 bases remained unmatched. This CDR3 region has 15 residues. CDR1 and CDR2 (germline): SNHLY, FYNNEI. CDR3 sequence reads: CASSAQGVGADTQYF. The CDR3 bases are TGTGCCAGCAGTGCCCAGGGGGTCGGGGCAGATACGCAGTATTTT.